These T cell receptor beta chains were read from a single sample in a study of blood T cell repertoires in COVID-19. The data were produced by immunoSEQ multiplex PCR, yet TCRdb's version contains in-frame clones alone and is incomplete. The sample includes tens of thousands of clones, around 81% of them seen just once. The specimen sequenced was peripheral blood. The origin of the receptors is a man of 80 years or more with acute or convalescent COVID-19. The CDR3 runs from the conserved cysteine through the conserved F or W. The D gene is left open where the match is weak. A clone size is listed for some rows: how often the clone was seen (once, few, many), or a class if it is expanded.

V gene	clone size	J gene	D gene	CDR3 DNA	CDR3 protein
TRBV4-1	.	TRBJ1-4	.	TGCGCCAGCAGCCAGGGCCCGGGATTCCTGGGTGAAAAACTGTTTTTT	CASSQGPGFLGEKLFF
TRBV27	.	TRBJ1-2	TRBD1	TGTGCCAGCAGTTCCGGACAGGGTCGTGGCTACACCTTC	CASSSGQGRGYTF
TRBV28	.	TRBJ1-3	.	TGTGCCAGCAGTCCTCTAGGATCATACTCTGGAAACACCATATATTTT	CASSPLGSYSGNTIYF
TRBV24-1	.	TRBJ2-6	TRBD1	TGTGCCACCAGTGATGCCACAGGGGAGCCGGGGGCCAACGTCCTGACTTTC	CATSDATGEPGANVLTF
TRBV6-1	once	TRBJ1-2	TRBD1	TGTGCCAGCAGTCCGGGACAGAACTATGGCTACACCTTC	CASSPGQNYGYTF
TRBV7-2	.	TRBJ2-7	.	TGTGCCAGCAGCTTAGTGGCGGGGTGGAGGACCTACGAGCAGTACTTC	CASSLVAGWRTYEQYF
TRBV6-1	once	TRBJ2-3	TRBD2	TGTGCCAGCAGTGAAGTTCGGACTAGCGGAAGCACAGATACGCAGTATTTT	CASSEVRTSGSTDTQYF
TRBV16	.	TRBJ1-5	.	TGTGCCAGCAGTCGCAATAACGGGATGCCCCAGCATTTT	CASSRNNGMPQHF
TRBV11-2	.	TRBJ1-1	.	TGTGCCAGCAGCTTAGCCCTCGGGGGACGGGTTGGGAAAGGGACTGAAGCTTTCTTT	CASSLALGGRVGKGTEAFF
TRBV7-6	.	TRBJ2-1	.	TGTGCCAGCAGCTTAGTCGTCTCGGGAACCTACAATGAGCAGTTCTTC	CASSLVVSGTYNEQFF
TRBV30	.	TRBJ2-2	TRBD2	TGTGCCTGCTTCGGGACTAGCGGATACACCGGGGAGCTGTTTTTT	CACFGTSGYTGELFF
TRBV5-4	.	TRBJ1-1	.	TGTGCCAGCAGCTTACAAGAGGGTTACACTGAAGCTTTCTTT	CASSLQEGYTEAFF
TRBV6-5	.	TRBJ1-2	.	TGTGCCAGCAGTTACTCGGGGGGTCTTGGCTACACCTTC	CASSYSGGLGYTF
TRBV30	.	TRBJ1-4	.	TGTGCCGGGGCCGGGGATTTAATGGAAAAACTGTTTTTT	CAGAGDLMEKLFF
TRBV5-1	.	TRBJ2-1	TRBD2	TGCGCCAGCAGCTTGGTGGCTAGCGGGAACTCCAACAATGAGCAGTTCTTC	CASSLVASGNSNNEQFF
TRBV30	.	TRBJ2-7	TRBD2	TGTGCCTGGACGGGAGGATCCCGCAGGAGCTCCTACGAGCAGTACTTC	CAWTGGSRRSSYEQYF
TRBV19	.	TRBJ2-1	.	TGTGCCAGTAGTATCCGGAGATTAGAGGGTGAGCAGTTCTTC	CASSIRRLEGEQFF
TRBV7-2	.	TRBJ2-2	.	TGTGCCAGCAGCCCCGGGACTAACACCGGGGAGCTGTTTTTT	CASSPGTNTGELFF
TRBV7-9	.	TRBJ2-3	TRBD2	TGTGCCAGCAGCTATAGCGGGAGTACGCCCACAGATACGCAGTATTTT	CASSYSGSTPTDTQYF
TRBV11-2	.	TRBJ1-5	TRBD1	TGTGCCAGCAGCCCGGGACAGAACAATCAGCCCCAGCATTTT	CASSPGQNNQPQHF
TRBV11-2	.	TRBJ1-1	TRBD1	TGTGCCAGCAGCTTAGGACAGGGTTTCACTGAAGCTTTCTTT	CASSLGQGFTEAFF
TRBV10-3	.	TRBJ2-1	TRBD2	TGTGCCATCAGTGATCCTGGACTAGCGGCTAGTGAGCAGTTCTTC	CAISDPGLAASEQFF
TRBV6-4	.	TRBJ2-2	TRBD2	TGTGCCAGCAGCAGGGGTGATCGAGCGGGAGGTCACGGGGAGCTGTTTTTT	CASSRGDRAGGHGELFF
TRBV28	.	TRBJ2-3	.	TGTGCCAGCAGTCTAAAACGGGATGGGTTGTATACGCAGTATTTT	CASSLKRDGLYTQYF
TRBV28	few	TRBJ1-4	TRBD1	TGTGCCAGCAGTTTATTCCGACAGGGTACAACTAATGAAAAACTGTTTTTT	CASSLFRQGTTNEKLFF